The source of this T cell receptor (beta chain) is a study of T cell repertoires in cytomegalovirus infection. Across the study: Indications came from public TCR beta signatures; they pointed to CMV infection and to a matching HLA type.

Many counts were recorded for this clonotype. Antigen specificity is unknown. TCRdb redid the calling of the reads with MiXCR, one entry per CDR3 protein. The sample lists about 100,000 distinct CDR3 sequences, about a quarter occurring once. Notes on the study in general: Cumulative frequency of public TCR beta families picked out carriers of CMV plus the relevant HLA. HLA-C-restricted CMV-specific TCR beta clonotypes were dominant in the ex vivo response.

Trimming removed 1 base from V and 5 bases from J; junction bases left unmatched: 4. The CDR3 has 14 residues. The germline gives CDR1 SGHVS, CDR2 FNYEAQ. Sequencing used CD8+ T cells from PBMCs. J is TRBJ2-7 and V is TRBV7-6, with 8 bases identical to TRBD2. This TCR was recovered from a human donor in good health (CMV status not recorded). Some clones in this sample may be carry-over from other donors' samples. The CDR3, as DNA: TGTGCCAGCAGCTTAGGAGCGGGAGCTGACGAGCAGTACTTC. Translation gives CASSLGAGADEQYF.